This TCR beta chain derives from a study of blood T cell repertoires in COVID-19. The V segment lost 7 bases and the J segment 4 bases; nucleotides outside the gene matches: 13. This CDR3 comprises 15 residues. The germline gives CDR1 MNHEY, CDR2 SMNVEV (reference sequence). Method: immunoSEQ multiplex PCR; TCRdb's copy keeps in-frame clones and lacks some. The data hold 150,000 to 180,000 clones, with 91% observed a single time. The rearrangement joins TRBV27 to TRBJ2-7; the match to TRBD2 covers 7 bases. The sequencing sample was made of peripheral blood. The TCR comes from a man aged 50-59 years with acute or convalescent COVID-19. CDR3 nucleotides: TGTGCCAGCAAGTATGTCGGCGGGAGCATATACGAGCAGTACTTC. Translating gives CASKYVGGSIYEQYF.